This TCR beta chain comes out of a study of memory CD4+ T cells and cytomegalovirus serostatus (dated by TCRdb to between 2018 and 2021). Study-wide context: The cohort comprised about 35 healthy Belgian adults, 9 CMV seropositive and 24 CMV seronegative. To replicate a published TCR-based CMV serostatus classifier, the researchers sequenced the CD4+ memory TCRbeta repertoires of a Belgian cohort whose cytomegalovirus serostatus was known.

Remarks on this clone: No cognate antigen has been identified for it. Per-base quality was not reported, and no clone a single base away is much larger than it. This specimen includes other DNA sequences encoding the same CDR3.

Genomic DNA was extracted from sorted cells with the Quick-DNA Microprep Kit. TCRbeta DNA was amplified with the immunoSEQ hsTCRbeta kit following the manufacturer's protocol. TCRbeta libraries were sequenced on an Illumina MiSeq instrument. Concerning the study's data processing: After out-of-frame sequences were removed, 2 million to 2.5 million distinct TCRbeta sequences remained, averaging roughly 67,000 per individual. Each individual was scored according to the count of 164 previously reported CMV-associated TCRbeta sequences and the total productive distinct TCRbeta count. A beta-binomial model was reimplemented in Python, and random forests from scikit-learn, run with default parameters, were trained on data from the US cohort. Classifier performance on the Belgian cohort was reported as the median AUC with percentile confidence intervals calculated over 10,000 bootstrap iterations. TCRdb took over this immuneACCESS table, retaining in-frame rearrangements with V and J assigned. Such tables are incomplete; in checked studies, under half of the missing clones stem from an unresolved V gene, and the remainder is unexplained. V, J and clone size are those of that table, while D and trimming were read from the DNA. The sample table records just under 95,000 clones; 80% of these occur just once. The top ten clonotypes cover 3.6% of the sample.

Overall results and qualifications from the work: Unlike the original study, which covered naive and memory CD4+ and CD8+ populations, the Belgian study sequenced only CD4+CD45RO+ memory cells. The results were interpreted as suggesting that the CMV-associated TCR signature is mostly present in the CD4+ memory repertoire. On the Belgian cohort, the classifier based on the original framework reached a median bootstrapped AUC of roughly 0.94, with a 95% CI of 0.76-1.00. For predicting CMV serostatus, the median bootstrapped AUC was about 0.94 using the original framework and around 0.91 using a US-trained random forest. Of 164 previously reported CMV-associated TCRbeta sequences, around 67 appeared in the CD4+ memory repertoires, each in one to five individuals.

A FACSAria II was used to sort memory CD4+ T cells, defined as single viable CD3+CD4+CD8-CD45RO+ cells. CMV serostatus was determined using a Roche Elecsys assay that detects serum IgG against CMV pp150, pp28, p38 and p52. After the samples were thawed, total CD4+ T cells were enriched through positive selection using CD4 magnetic microbeads. Samples originated from another study that specifically interrogated the CD4+ T cell memory repertoire. Following standard operating procedures, peripheral blood mononuclear cells were isolated and cryopreserved, while serum was kept at -80 degrees C. CD3-PerCP (BW264/56), CD4-APC (RPA-T4), CD45RO-PE (UCHT1) and CD8-Pacific Orange (3B5) antibodies were used for staining, and non-viable cells were excluded with Sytox blue. Including cysteine and phenylalanine, the CDR3 has 15 amino acids. Kept here is only the CDR3 DNA, which spans 45 bases and is read in frame from base 1. Trimming at the junction amounts to 0 bases on V and 1 base on J, and the germline ends lie 8 bases apart. The germline V gene specifies SGHRS as CDR1 and YFSETQ as CDR2.

This TCR was recovered from an adult in good health and CMV-seropositive. Sequenced sample: memory CD4+ T cells from blood. The V gene is TRBV5-1 and the J gene is TRBJ2-1; the D gene is unclear. The nucleotide sequence reads TGCGCCAGCAGCTTGGTGGCAGATTCCTACAATGAGCAGTTCTTC. The encoded protein is CASSLVADSYNEQFF.